These 27 T cell receptor beta chains were sequenced from one sample in a study of T-cell reconstitution after alpha-beta-depleted transplantation in children. Unique molecular identifiers were incorporated when the TCRbeta library was constructed. TCRdb used MiXCR to reprocess the PCR reads, holding one entry per CDR3 protein. The repertoire holds about 100,000 distinct CDR3 sequences, with 7% to 8% as singletons. The sequences come from PBMCs, collected before TCRalphabeta/CD19-depleted stem cell transplant. Receptors were obtained from a boy between 2 and 15 years old with acute lymphoblastic leukemia, due to receive a stem cell transplant.

This chain joins TRBV6-1 and TRBJ1-2; D call uncertain. This CDR3 has 14 residues. Germline V gene lookup returns CDR1 MNHNS and CDR2 SASEGT. V was clipped by 1 base and J by 1 base, with 7 bases between them. The CDR3 reads CASSEDWGNYGYTF. DNA for the CDR3: TGTGCCAGCAGTGAAGATTGGGGTAACTATGGCTACACCTTC.

There are a few counts of this clonotype. The J gene is TRBJ1-4, the V gene TRBV2, with D possibly being TRBD1 (6 bases). CDR1 and CDR2 (germline): SNHLY, FYNNEI. Trimming cost V 2 bases and J 3 bases, with 7 bases left between them. The CDR3 consists of 14 residues. This chain's CDR3 is CASSEWTANEKLFF. As DNA, the CDR3 is TGTGCCAGCAGTGAATGGACAGCTAATGAAAAACTGTTTTTT.

Ten or more counts support this clonotype. The chain recombines TRBV5-6 with TRBJ1-2; D is ambiguous. The CDR3 extends over 15 amino acids. CDR1 SGHDT and CDR2 YYEEEE come from the germline V gene. The germline V and J ends were trimmed by 4 bases and 2 bases, with 15 bases remaining between them. As DNA, the CDR3 is TGTGCCAGCAGCCGAGGCGCCCTACCAAACTATGGCTACACCTTC. This encodes CASSRGALPNYGYTF.

At least ten counts were recorded for this clonotype. J is TRBJ1-5 and V is TRBV4-1; D is unresolved. Germline V gives CDR1 MGHRA, CDR2 YSYEKL. The CDR3 has 13 residues. The V and J ends lost 0 bases and 4 bases respectively, with 4 bases between them. DNA for the CDR3: TGCGCCAGCAGCCAAGAGAGAAATCAGCCCCAGCATTTT. Translation: CASSQERNQPQHF.

This clonotype occurred a few times. This chain uses TRBV6-4 with TRBJ2-1, with 10 bases aligning to TRBD2. This CDR3 comprises 15 residues. Trimming removed 3 bases from V and 7 bases from J; junction bases left unmatched: 6. Germline V gene lookup returns CDR1 MRHNA and CDR2 SNTAGT. CDR3 bases: TGTGCCAGCAGTGAAGGTAGCGGGGGGCCGAATGAGCAGTTCTTC. Amino acids: CASSEGSGGPNEQFF.

In this sample, this clonotype turned up many times. V is TRBV5-6 and J is TRBJ1-1; no clear D. The germline gives CDR1 SGHDT, CDR2 YYEEEE. This CDR3 is 14 amino acids long. V dropped 4 bases and J dropped 4 bases, with 14 bases sitting between them. The chain's CDR3 is CASSKVSLRTEAFF. For the CDR3, the DNA is TGTGCCAGCAGCAAGGTTTCCCTCCGCACTGAAGCTTTCTTT.

This clonotype is labeled medium-sized (0.01 to 0.1%). The chain has TRBV5-1 and TRBJ2-3, with D hard to call. The CDR3 extends over 16 amino acids. Germline V gives CDR1 SGHRS, CDR2 YFSETQ. Between the trimmed V and J ends, which lost 3 bases and 1 base, there was a span of 15 bases. DNA for the CDR3: TGCGCCAGCAGCTCCCAACTTGATCGGGGCACAGATACGCAGTATTTT. This translates into CASSSQLDRGTDTQYF.

The gene calls are TRBV5-1 and TRBJ2-7; D perhaps matches TRBD2 (6 bases). Germline CDR1 SGHRS, CDR2 YFSETQ. The CDR3 has 15 residues. Trimming shortened V by 4 bases and J by 1 base, and 15 bases separated the two germline ends. CDR3 sequence: CASSPTRDWSYEQYF. The CDR3 bases are TGCGCCAGCAGCCCGACCCGGGACTGGTCCTACGAGCAGTACTTC.

This clonotype was counted many times. The chain combines TRBV20-1 with TRBJ2-5; a possible D gene is TRBD2 (7 bases). The CDR3 has 12 residues. Between the trimmed V and J ends, which lost 8 bases and 4 bases, there was a span of 14 bases. The V gene's germline CDR1 is DFQATT and CDR2 SNEGSKA (reference sequence). Here the CDR3 reads CSLKGGGETQYF. The DNA for the CDR3 is TGCAGTCTCAAAGGGGGGGGAGAGACCCAGTACTTC.

This clonotype was found many times. V gene TRBV2 combines with J gene TRBJ2-3; D is perhaps TRBD1 or TRBD2 (6 bases each). Per germline, CDR1 SNHLY and CDR2 FYNNEI. This CDR3 spans 13 amino acids. V was pared by 4 bases and J by 2 bases, with 7 bases between. The CDR3: CASSGGATDTQYF. DNA of the CDR3: TGTGCCAGCAGTGGGGGGGCCACAGATACGCAGTATTTT. Full variable domain (missing parts from reference TRBV2 and TRBJ2-3): EPEVTQTPSHQVTQMGQEVILRCVPISNHLYFYWYRQILGQKVEFLVSFYNNEISEKSEIFDDQFSVERPDGSNFTLKIRSTKLEDSAMYFCASSGGATDTQYFGPGTRLTVL.

This clonotype has ten or more counts. The chain has TRBV3-1 and TRBJ2-1; 12 bases agree with TRBD2. The CDR3 has 16 residues. Germline CDR1 is LGHDT and CDR2 is YNNKEL (reference sequence). V shed 5 bases, J shed 9 bases, and the junction held 11 bases outside the gene matches. The CDR3 protein is CASSFPSGGASGEQFF. The CDR3 DNA follows: TGTGCCAGCAGCTTTCCTAGCGGGGGGGCGTCTGGTGAGCAGTTCTTC.

This clonotype came up many times. This rearrangement joins TRBV7-2 to TRBJ1-3; 8 nucleotides agree with TRBD1. This CDR3 has 15 amino acids. In germline, CDR1 is SGHTA, CDR2 FQGNSA. The junction had 2 bases not matched to a gene; V was cut back by 4 bases and J by 0 bases. The CDR3 spells CASSWTGSSGNTIYF. The CDR3 region has the DNA TGTGCCAGCAGCTGGACAGGGAGCTCTGGAAACACCATATATTTT.

The chain joins TRBV6-5 to TRBJ1-5, with 7 positions matching TRBD1. Germline CDR1 is MNHEY and CDR2 is SVGAGI. V lost 2 bases, J lost 5 bases, and 6 bases stayed unmatched. The CDR3 has 15 amino acids. CDR3 in amino acids: CASSYGQDIDQPQHF. CDR3 sequence (DNA): TGTGCCAGCAGTTACGGACAGGACATCGATCAGCCCCAGCATTTT.

This clonotype showed up many times. The chain carries TRBV12-3 or TRBV12-4 and TRBJ1-3; D gene uncertain. The CDR3 contains 15 residues. V was pared by 1 base and J by 0 bases, with 7 bases between. The CDR3 DNA sequence: TGTGCCAGCAGTTTAGTGGCACTCTCTGGAAACACCATATATTTT. It yields the protein CASSLVALSGNTIYF.

The chain uses TRBV7-2 and TRBJ2-5; the match to TRBD2 covers 12 bases. V was pared by 5 bases and J by 5 bases, with 12 bases of the junction left unmatched. CDR1 and CDR2 from the germline V gene are SGHTA and FQGNSA. CDR3 length: 17 amino acids. The CDR3 reads CASSTKTSGGLGETQYF. Here the CDR3 DNA reads TGTGCCAGCAGCACAAAGACTAGCGGGGGATTAGGGGAGACCCAGTACTTC.

The J gene is TRBJ1-1, the V gene TRBV20-1; 7 bases match TRBD1. Losses at the gene ends were 2 bases for V and 1 base for J; bases not matched to a gene: 1. The CDR3 runs 13 residues. Germline CDR1 DFQATT, CDR2 SNEGSKA (reference sequence). CDR3 DNA sequence: TGCAGTGCTAGACGGACAGGGAACACTGAAGCTTTCTTT. As protein: CSARRTGNTEAFF.

J is TRBJ1-1 and V is TRBV5-1; a possible D gene is TRBD1 (6 bases). Germline V gene data show CDR1 as SGHRS and CDR2 as YFSETQ. V lost 4 bases and J lost 0, with 16 bases in between. The CDR3 spans 16 residues. CDR3 DNA sequence: TGCGCCAGCAGCGCTCGGGACACTTCATTGAACACTGAAGCTTTCTTT. Residues: CASSARDTSLNTEAFF. Drawing the rest from reference TRBV5-1 and TRBJ1-1, the complete variable domain is KAGVTQTPRYLIKTRGQQVTLSCSPISGHRSVSWYQQTPGQGLQFLFEYFSETQRNKGNFPGRFSGRQFSNSRSEMNVSTLELGDSALYLCASSARDTSLNTEAFFGQGTRLTVV.

The table lists this clonotype with many counts. Its ends do not fully match the called genes, so a read error is possible. The CDR3 loop reads CATSSGGTDTQYF. The DNA of the CDR3 is TGCGCCACCAGCAGCGGGGGGACAGATACGCAGTATTTT. The rearrangement uses TRBV4-1 and TRBJ2-3; 9 nucleotides match TRBD2. The germline gives CDR1 MGHRA, CDR2 YSYEKL. The length of the CDR3 is 13 residues.

The chain's CDR3 is CASNHPGQGWTGELFF. In nucleotides, the CDR3 is TGTGCCAGCAACCATCCGGGACAGGGGTGGACCGGGGAGCTGTTTTTT. The chain recombines TRBV6-1 with TRBJ2-2, with TRBD1 identical over 10 bases. The length of the CDR3 is 16 residues. Trimming at V came to 7 bases and at J to 5 bases, leaving 10 bases not matched to a gene. From germline, CDR1 is MNHNS and CDR2 SASEGT.

This clonotype was recorded at least ten times. The chain has TRBV27 and TRBJ2-1, with 10 bases lining up with TRBD1. The germline CDR1 and CDR2 sequences are MNHEY and SMNVEV (reference sequence). This CDR3 spans 13 amino acids. V gave up 4 bases and J gave up 10 bases; unmatched junction bases: 4. CDR3 sequence (DNA): TGTGCCAGCAGTTCGACAGGGGGCGGCGAGCAGTTCTTC. It specifies CASSSTGGGEQFF.

There are a few counts of this clonotype. This chain connects TRBV3-1 to TRBJ2-1; a weak D match, TRBD2 (7 bases). Germline values: CDR1 LGHDT, CDR2 YNNKEL (reference sequence). Trimming shortened V by 6 bases and J by 5 bases, and 11 bases separated the two germline ends. The CDR3 spans 13 residues. For the CDR3, the DNA is TGTGCCAGCAGGCGGGGGCCCGACAATGAGCAGTTCTTC. Its translation: CASRRGPDNEQFF.

At least ten counts were recorded for this clonotype. V usage is TRBV9 and J usage is TRBJ2-2; unclear D gene. The CDR3 totals 16 residues. Germline V CDR1 and CDR2: SGDLS, YYNGEE. Trimming took off 0 bases at V and 6 bases at J, with 15 bases between the two ends. In nucleotides, the CDR3 is TGTGCCAGCAGCGTAGTCCAAGCCCCGCGCTCCGGGGAGCTGTTTTTT. Its protein product is CASSVVQAPRSGELFF.

This clonotype was counted ten times or more. V gene TRBV20-1 combines with J gene TRBJ2-3; 10 bases align to TRBD1. The length of the CDR3 is 15 residues. The J segment lost 8 bases and the V segment lost 6 bases, leaving 14 bases of the junction unmatched. From germline, CDR1 is DFQATT and CDR2 SNEGSKA (reference sequence). The CDR3 here is CSATDGQGDLGTQYF. The CDR3 DNA reads as TGCAGTGCCACCGACGGACAGGGGGATTTGGGTACGCAGTATTTT.

This clonotype was detected many times. The chain recombines TRBV3-1 with TRBJ2-7, with D perhaps TRBD2 (5 bases). V lost 3 bases, J lost 5 bases, and 14 bases lay in between. Germline V gene lookup returns CDR1 LGHDT and CDR2 YNNKEL (reference sequence). The CDR3 has 14 residues. The CDR3 is CASSQRVMRDEQYF. In DNA, the CDR3 is TGTGCCAGCAGCCAGAGGGTGATGAGGGACGAGCAGTACTTC.

The sample holds many counts of this clonotype. This chain connects TRBV18 to TRBJ1-5; 8 bases match TRBD1. The CDR3 is 16 amino acids. CDR1 is KGHSH and CDR2 is LQKENI in the germline V gene. The ends lost 6 bases at V and 6 bases at J; junction bases unmatched: 13. The CDR3 bases are TGTGCCAGCTCTTTACTACCGACAGGGGAAATTCAGCCCCAGCATTTT. Amino acids: CASSLLPTGEIQPQHF.

This clonotype was recorded many times. V usage is TRBV7-2 and J usage is TRBJ2-7; D is possibly TRBD1 (6 bases). The CDR3 sequence is 14 residues long. Germline V gene data show CDR1 as SGHTA and CDR2 as FQGNSA. V shed 4 bases and J shed 2 bases, with 12 bases lying between them. The CDR3: CASSYPTGTYEQYF. The CDR3 DNA reads as TGTGCCAGCAGCTACCCGACAGGTACCTACGAGCAGTACTTC. The entire variable domain, with the rest obtained from reference TRBV7-2 and TRBJ2-7, is as follows: GAGVSQSPSNKVTEKGKDVELRCDPISGHTALYWYRQSLGQGLEFLIYFQGNSAPDKSGLPSDRFSAERTGGSVSTLTIQRTQQEDSAVYLCASSYPTGTYEQYFGPGTRLTVT.

This clonotype was counted many times. Relative to the germline gene, one junction end is altered; a read error may explain this. The chain is built from TRBV6-2 or TRBV6-3 and TRBJ2-7; D unresolved. This CDR3 is 12 amino acids long. Germline CDR1 is MNHEY and CDR2 is SVGEGT. The CDR3 spells CASSSSSNEQYF. CDR3 nucleotides: TGTGCCAGCAGTTCGTCCTCCAACGAGCAGTACTTC.